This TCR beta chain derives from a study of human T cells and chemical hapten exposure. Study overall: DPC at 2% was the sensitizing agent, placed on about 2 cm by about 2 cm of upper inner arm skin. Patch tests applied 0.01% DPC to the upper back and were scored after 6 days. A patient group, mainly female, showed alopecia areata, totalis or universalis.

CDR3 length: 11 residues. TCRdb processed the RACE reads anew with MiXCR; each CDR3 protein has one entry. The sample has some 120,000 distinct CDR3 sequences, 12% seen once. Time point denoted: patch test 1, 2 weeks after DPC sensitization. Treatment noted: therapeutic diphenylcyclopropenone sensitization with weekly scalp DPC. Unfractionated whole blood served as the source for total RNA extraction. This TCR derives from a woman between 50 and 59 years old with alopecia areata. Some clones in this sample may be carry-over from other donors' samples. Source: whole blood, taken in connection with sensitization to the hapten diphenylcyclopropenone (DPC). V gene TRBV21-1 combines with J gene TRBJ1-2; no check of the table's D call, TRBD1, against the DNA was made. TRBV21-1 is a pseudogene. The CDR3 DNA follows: TGTGCCAGCAGCGGTAACAGGGGGCACCCCTTC. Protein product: CASSGNRGHPF.